The sequence of this TCR beta chain was determined in a study of response to subunit inactivated influenza vaccine. Regarding the study as a whole: With each seasonal influenza vaccination, the authors suggested, few new T cells are recruited.

This clonotype was observed a handful of times. Its specificity is unknown. Trimming removed 7 bases from V and 1 base from J; junction bases left unmatched: 4. CDR1 and CDR2 from the germline V gene are SGHRS and YFSETQ. The CDR3 contains 13 residues. TCRdb re-derived calls from the RT-PCR reads in MiXCR, one entry per CDR3 protein. The table has 800,000 or so distinct CDR3 sequences, about 20% seen once. The chain links TRBV5-1 to TRBJ2-5; 7 bases align to TRBD1. This receptor was taken from a man aged 45-65 years who received an inactivated influenza vaccine. The input for sequencing was PBMCs from blood, taken roughly 5 days after vaccination. The DNA for the CDR3 is TGCGCCAGCCAGGACAGGATCCAAGAGACCCAGTACTTC. Residues: CASQDRIQETQYF.